This is a list of T cell receptor beta chains from one sample in a study of cytomegalovirus exposure and HLA in healthy donors. Produced via immunoSEQ multiplex PCR; TCRdb's table is partial and in-frame only. Of 120,000 or so clones listed, over 75% are singletons. Sample: PBMCs. The receptor set was obtained from a woman younger than 30 in good health and CMV-seronegative. The CDR3 runs from the conserved cysteine through the conserved F or W. Fields, in order: D gene, J gene, clone size, V gene, CDR3 protein, CDR3 DNA. A D gene is named only where the DNA matches it firmly. A clone size is listed for some rows: how often the clone was seen (once, few, many), or a class if it is expanded.

>-|TRBJ1-1|-|TRBV7-3
CASSPQGSDTEAFF
TGTGCCAGCAGCCCACAGGGATCGGACACTGAAGCTTTCTTT
>-|TRBJ1-1|-|TRBV2
CASSGGLIEAFF
TGTGCCAGCAGTGGCGGACTGATTGAAGCTTTCTTT
>-|TRBJ1-1|once|TRBV27
CASSWDAGTEAFF
TGTGCCAGCAGTTGGGATGCGGGCACTGAAGCTTTCTTT
>-|TRBJ1-1|-|TRBV5-6
CASSYVGGTEAFF
TGTGCCAGCAGCTACGTCGGGGGAACTGAAGCTTTCTTT
>-|TRBJ1-5|-|TRBV6-6
CASRRGNQPQHF
TGTGCCAGCAGGCGAGGCAATCAGCCCCAGCATTTT
>TRBD2|TRBJ2-3|-|TRBV19
CASSISGEGAQYF
TGTGCCAGTAGTATCTCTGGGGAGGGTGCGCAGTATTTT
>TRBD1|TRBJ1-1|-|TRBV12-5
CASGGQGLNTEAFF
TGTGCTAGTGGTGGACAGGGCCTGAACACTGAAGCTTTCTTT
>TRBD1|TRBJ2-7|-|TRBV7-9
CASSPDRVGSYEQYF
TGTGCCAGCAGCCCCGACAGGGTCGGCTCCTACGAGCAGTACTTC
>TRBD1|TRBJ1-1|-|TRBV15
CATSRSKFRDRDTEAFF
TGTGCCACCAGCAGATCGAAATTCCGGGACAGGGACACTGAAGCTTTCTTT
>TRBD1|TRBJ1-2|-|TRBV19
CASSPPGGYGYTF
TGTGCCAGTAGTCCTCCAGGGGGCTATGGCTACACCTTC
>TRBD1|TRBJ2-3|-|TRBV5-1
CASRGGGTSTDTQYF
TGCGCCAGCCGAGGGGGCGGAACTAGCACAGATACGCAGTATTTT
>-|TRBJ1-5|-|TRBV6-1
CASRDPGLKQPQHF
TGTGCCAGCAGGGACCCAGGGCTCAAACAGCCCCAGCATTTT
>TRBD1|TRBJ1-1|-|TRBV5-1
CASSSTGAYTEAFF
TGCGCCAGCAGTTCCACAGGGGCTTACACTGAAGCTTTCTTT
>-|TRBJ2-1|-|TRBV2
CASSAQGFEQFF
TGTGCCAGCAGTGCACAGGGTTTTGAGCAGTTCTTC
>TRBD1|TRBJ2-7|-|TRBV11-2
CASSPLRRTGDYEQYF
TGTGCCAGCAGCCCCCTAAGACGGACAGGGGATTACGAGCAGTACTTC
>TRBD1|TRBJ2-2|-|TRBV19
CASSIRQGNPGELFF
TGTGCCAGTAGTATAAGACAGGGGAACCCCGGGGAGCTGTTTTTT
>-|TRBJ1-2|-|TRBV20-1
CSARLGGYTF
TGCAGTGCTAGACTGGGCGGCTACACCTTC
>TRBD1|TRBJ1-1|-|TRBV18
CASSPTYPMTGDRAEAFF
TGTGCCAGCTCACCAACTTACCCAATGACAGGGGATAGGGCTGAAGCTTTCTTT
>TRBD2|TRBJ2-1|-|TRBV7-2
CASSLIGGSSYNEQFF
TGTGCCAGCAGCTTAATCGGCGGGAGCTCCTACAATGAGCAGTTCTTC
>TRBD2|TRBJ2-7|-|TRBV18
CASSPPGTSVEYF
TGTGCCAGCTCACCACCCGGGACTAGCGTTGAGTACTTC
>-|TRBJ1-1|-|TRBV7-9
CASSLRGGTEAFF
TGTGCCAGCAGCTTACGGGGGGGGACTGAAGCTTTCTTT
>-|TRBJ1-2|-|TRBV7-9
CASSAWGRGGYGYTF
TGTGCCAGCAGCGCATGGGGCCGAGGGGGCTATGGCTACACCTTC
>TRBD2|TRBJ2-1|-|TRBV19
CASSIKPSGALGQFF
TGTGCCAGTAGTATAAAGCCTAGCGGGGCCCTAGGGCAGTTCTTC
>-|TRBJ1-1|-|TRBV5-4
CASSPTGTNTEAFF
TGTGCCAGCAGCCCGACAGGCACGAACACTGAAGCTTTCTTT
>-|TRBJ1-6|-|TRBV5-6
CASSLHSSNSPLHF
TGTGCCAGCAGCCTCCACAGTTCAAATTCACCCCTCCACTTT
>-|TRBJ1-1|-|TRBV7-9
CASSLAGEREAFF
TGTGCCAGCAGCTTAGCAGGGGAAAGGGAAGCTTTCTTT
>-|TRBJ1-2|-|TRBV6-5
CASSYSKQVWYGYTF
TGTGCCAGCAGTTACTCGAAGCAGGTTTGGTATGGCTACACCTTC
>-|TRBJ1-1|-|TRBV10-3
CAISAGSEAFF
TGTGCCATCAGTGCAGGGTCTGAAGCTTTCTTT
>-|TRBJ1-5|-|TRBV30
CAWSTGPFNQPQHF
TGTGCCTGGAGTACAGGACCCTTCAATCAGCCCCAGCATTTT
>-|TRBJ1-6|few|TRBV25-1
CASTGGVTPLHF
TGTGCCAGCACGGGGGGCGTTACACCCCTCCACTTT
>-|TRBJ2-7|-|TRBV7-9
CASSLVGQGRNEQYF
TGTGCCAGCAGCTTAGTCGGGCAGGGGCGCAACGAGCAGTACTTC
>TRBD1|TRBJ2-1|-|TRBV27
CASSLRQGTYNEQFF
TGTGCCAGCAGTCTGCGACAGGGGACGTACAATGAGCAGTTCTTC
>-|TRBJ1-1|medium-sized|TRBV25-1
CASSEGGGSEDTEAFF
TGTGCCAGCAGTGAGGGGGGGGGCTCTGAGGACACTGAAGCTTTCTTT
>TRBD1|TRBJ1-3|-|TRBV18
CASSPQGAGNTIYF
TGTGCCAGCTCCCCACAGGGGGCTGGAAACACCATATATTTT
>-|TRBJ1-1|-|TRBV28
CASSFMNTEAFF
TGTGCCAGCAGTTTCATGAACACTGAAGCTTTCTTT
>-|TRBJ1-2|once|TRBV6-5
CASSYSPADGYTF
TGTGCCAGCAGTTATAGTCCAGCGGATGGCTACACCTTC
>-|TRBJ1-1|-|TRBV19
CASSIRGQKNTEAFF
TGTGCCAGTAGTATACGAGGACAGAAGAACACTGAAGCTTTCTTT
>TRBD1|TRBJ1-2|-|TRBV25-1
CASSFATTGESYGYTF
TGTGCCAGCAGCTTCGCGACAACAGGGGAAAGCTATGGCTACACCTTC
>TRBD1|TRBJ1-6|-|TRBV5-4
CASSLGQGARSPLHF
TGTGCCAGCAGCTTGGGGCAGGGGGCAAGGTCACCCCTCCACTTT
>TRBD1|TRBJ1-2|-|TRBV27
CASSLYKGADYGYTF
TGTGCCAGCAGTTTATATAAGGGGGCTGACTATGGCTACACCTTC
>-|TRBJ2-7|-|TRBV18
CASSTPQAHLYEQYF
TGTGCCAGCTCAACCCCTCAAGCGCACCTCTACGAGCAGTACTTC
>-|TRBJ1-1|-|TRBV5-1
CASSLTGSMNTEAFF
TGCGCCAGCAGCTTGACGGGATCGATGAACACTGAAGCTTTCTTT
>-|TRBJ1-1|-|TRBV6-4
CASSEVRNTEAFF
TGTGCCAGCAGTGAAGTGAGGAACACTGAAGCTTTCTTT
>TRBD1|TRBJ1-1|-|TRBV9
CASSGARVPGQGLAEAFF
TGTGCCAGCAGCGGGGCTCGAGTCCCGGGACAGGGGTTGGCTGAAGCTTTCTTT
>-|TRBJ2-7|-|TRBV7-2
CASSLAPGLHEQYF
TGTGCCAGCAGCTTAGCTCCGGGACTCCACGAGCAGTACTTC
>-|TRBJ1-4|-|TRBV4-3
CASRSGGKGNEKLFF
TGCGCCAGTAGGTCGGGGGGAAAGGGTAATGAAAAACTGTTTTTT
>TRBD2|TRBJ2-1|-|TRBV19
CASSPPRLAANEQFF
TGTGCCAGTAGTCCCCCCCGACTAGCGGCCAATGAGCAGTTCTTC
>-|TRBJ2-5|-|TRBV7-2
CASSLSETQYF
TGTGCCAGCAGCCTATCGGAGACCCAGTACTTC
>-|TRBJ1-5|-|TRBV30
CAWSVGGNQPQHF
TGTGCCTGGAGTGTAGGGGGCAATCAGCCCCAGCATTTT
>TRBD1|TRBJ2-5|-|TRBV11-2
CASSLGQGDRTQYF
TGTGCCAGCAGCCTCGGACAGGGGGACCGGACCCAGTACTTC
>-|TRBJ2-2|-|TRBV4-1
CASSQGPGTGELFF
TGCGCCAGCAGCCAAGGCCCGGGGACCGGGGAGCTGTTTTTT
>-|TRBJ2-7|-|TRBV9
CASSPGSYEQYF
TGTGCCAGCAGCCCCGGGAGTTACGAGCAGTACTTC
>-|TRBJ2-7|-|TRBV11-2
CASSLVVGLGSEQYF
TGTGCCAGCAGCTTAGTTGTAGGTTTAGGGAGCGAGCAGTACTTC
>TRBD2|TRBJ2-1|-|TRBV7-2
CASSDRPGLAGINEQFF
TGTGCCAGCAGCGATCGGCCGGGACTAGCGGGGATCAATGAGCAGTTCTTC
>TRBD1|TRBJ2-3|few|TRBV6-4
CASSDSTGTGGADTQYF
TGTGCCAGCAGTGACTCGACCGGGACAGGGGGCGCAGATACGCAGTATTTT